These 21 T cell receptor beta chains share one sample of origin, sequenced in a study of cytomegalovirus exposure and HLA in healthy donors. The PCR employed 60 Vbeta primers together with 13 Jbeta primers. Method: immunoSEQ multiplex PCR; TCRdb's copy keeps in-frame clones and lacks some. The sample has roughly 90,000 clones, roughly 82% seen once. The specimen was PBMCs. These receptors all stem from a man aged 25 to 40 in good health and CMV-seropositive.

This clone was observed once. The chain combines TRBV18 with TRBJ1-5; D unclear. This CDR3 comprises 16 residues. Trimming stripped 3 bases from V and 1 base from J, with 13 bases between. CDR1 KGHSH and CDR2 LQKENI come from the germline V gene. The CDR3 here is CASSPPWATSNQPQHF. Written as DNA, the CDR3 is TGTGCCAGCTCACCGCCCTGGGCAACGAGCAATCAGCCCCAGCATTTT.

This clone came up once. The chain links TRBV28 to TRBJ1-3; D is ambiguous. CDR1 and CDR2 from the germline V gene are MDHEN and SYDVKM. This CDR3 has 14 residues. The V end was cut by 2 bases, the J end by 0 bases, with 5 bases between. In DNA, the CDR3 is TGTGCCAGCAGTTTAAAAGCCTCTGGAAACACCATATATTTT. Protein product: CASSLKASGNTIYF. Looking up the rest from reference TRBV28 and TRBJ1-3 gives the full variable domain: DVKVTQSSRYLVKRTGEKVFLECVQDMDHENMFWYRQDPGLGLRLIYFSYDVKMKEKGDIPEGYSVSREKKERFSLILESASTNQTSMYLCASSLKASGNTIYFGEGSWLTVV.

The V gene is TRBV27, the J gene TRBJ1-5; weak D call: TRBD1 (6 bases). The CDR3 totals 17 residues. The germline V gene has CDR1 MNHEY and CDR2 SMNVEV (reference sequence). V lost 6 bases, J lost 0 bases, and 18 bases lay in between. The CDR3: CASSKGGWGPSNQPQHF. In DNA form, the CDR3 reads TGTGCCAGCAGCAAAGGGGGATGGGGCCCTAGCAATCAGCCCCAGCATTTT.

This clone was counted only a few times. The rearrangement uses TRBV6-6 and TRBJ2-1; tentatively, D is TRBD1 (6 bases). V lost 6 bases, J lost 4 bases, and 7 bases lay in between. This CDR3 has 12 residues. Germline V gives CDR1 MNHNY, CDR2 SVGAGI (reference sequence). CDR3 sequence (DNA): TGTGCCAGCAGCGGACAGTACAATGAGCAGTTCTTC. Translated: CASSGQYNEQFF.

The V and J genes are TRBV7-2 and TRBJ2-7, with TRBD2 matching 11 bases. The CDR3 is 18 amino acids. The J segment lost 2 bases and the V segment lost 4 bases, leaving 13 bases of the junction unmatched. In germline, CDR1 is SGHTA, CDR2 FQGNSA. In DNA, the CDR3 is TGTGCCAGCAGCTCAAGGACTAGCGGGCCCTCTACCGCCTACGAGCAGTACTTC. Amino acid sequence: CASSSRTSGPSTAYEQYF.

The chain joins TRBV18 to TRBJ2-7; a weak D match, TRBD1 (5 bases). The CDR3 runs to 13 residues. Germline values: CDR1 KGHSH, CDR2 LQKENI. V was trimmed by 0 bases and J by 5 bases, leaving 8 bases between them. The CDR3 sequence is CASSPPVGDEQYF. CDR3 bases: TGTGCCAGCTCACCACCGGTAGGGGACGAGCAGTACTTC.

The chain recombines TRBV28 with TRBJ2-1, with TRBD2 matching 7 bases. Germline V gives CDR1 MDHEN, CDR2 SYDVKM. The CDR3 is made up of 13 amino acids. V shed 6 bases, J shed 3 bases, and the junction held 2 bases outside the gene matches. The CDR3 DNA reads TGTGCCAGCAGGAGCGGGATCTACAATGAGCAGTTCTTC. It translates to CASRSGIYNEQFF.

The chain joins TRBV5-1 to TRBJ2-5; 8 bases are shared with TRBD2. The J segment lost 4 bases and the V segment lost 3 bases, leaving 11 bases of the junction unmatched. Germline lookup yields CDR1 SGHRS and CDR2 YFSETQ. This CDR3 spans 16 amino acids. This CDR3 reads CASSSPRTSLTETQYF. As DNA, the CDR3 is TGCGCCAGCAGCTCTCCGAGGACTAGCCTTACAGAGACCCAGTACTTC.

The genes are TRBV15 and TRBJ1-1; D is perhaps TRBD1 (5 bases). The length of the CDR3 is 13 residues. Germline CDR1 reads LNHNV; CDR2 reads YYDKDF (reference sequence). V lost 5 bases and J lost 4, with 11 bases in between. The chain's CDR3 is CATSRAGFTEAFF. The CDR3 region has the DNA TGTGCCACCAGCCGTGCAGGGTTCACTGAAGCTTTCTTT.

The chain couples TRBV11-2 to TRBJ2-1; 11 bases map to TRBD2. The J segment lost 2 bases and the V segment lost 2 bases, leaving 2 bases of the junction unmatched. The CDR3 sequence is 16 residues long. Germline loops: CDR1 SGHAT, CDR2 FQNNGV. The CDR3 DNA follows: TGTGCCAGCAGCTTAACTAGCGGGAGTACCTACAATGAGCAGTTCTTC. This translates into CASSLTSGSTYNEQFF.

This rearrangement joins TRBV27 to TRBJ1-1; D not certain. This CDR3 has 12 residues. The V end lost 6 bases, the J end lost 3 bases, and 8 bases lay between the germline ends. CDR1 and CDR2 (germline): MNHEY, SMNVEV (reference sequence). This chain's CDR3 is CASRSLYTEAFF. As DNA, the CDR3 is TGTGCCAGCAGGAGCCTTTACACTGAAGCTTTCTTT.

This chain links TRBV6-5 with TRBJ2-3, with D uncertain. The CDR3 is 11 residues long. Germline CDR1 reads MNHEY; CDR2 reads SVGAGI. V lost 4 bases, J lost 6 bases, and 5 bases lay in between. The CDR3 bases are TGTGCCAGCAGTTCTCGGGATACGCAGTATTTT. Translating it yields CASSSRDTQYF.

The rearrangement uses TRBV27 and TRBJ2-1; TRBD1 agrees at 9 bases. This CDR3 contains 16 residues. Per germline, CDR1 MNHEY and CDR2 SMNVEV (reference sequence). V shed 6 bases and J 8 bases; nucleotides not matched to a gene: 14. CDR3 residues: CASRRNPGTGSDEQFF. DNA of the CDR3: TGTGCCAGCAGGCGGAACCCCGGGACAGGGTCGGATGAGCAGTTCTTC.

This chain connects TRBV5-1 to TRBJ2-2; TRBD1 matches 9 bases. This CDR3 region has 15 residues. Per the germline V gene, CDR1 is SGHRS and CDR2 is YFSETQ. Losses at the gene ends were 2 bases for V and 3 bases for J; bases not matched to a gene: 2. CDR3 DNA: TGCGCCAGCAGCTTAGACAGGGGGGACACCGGGGAGCTGTTTTTT. The encoded protein is CASSLDRGDTGELFF.

V and J are TRBV6-5 and TRBJ1-5; 9 nucleotides agree with TRBD1. This CDR3 has 14 amino acids. Germline values: CDR1 MNHEY, CDR2 SVGAGI. The J segment lost 7 bases and the V segment lost 5 bases, leaving 6 bases of the junction unmatched. The CDR3 here is CASSEQGAGQPQHF. In DNA form, the CDR3 reads TGTGCCAGCAGTGAACAGGGGGCAGGGCAGCCCCAGCATTTT.

V and J are TRBV9 and TRBJ2-5; TRBD2 aligns across 11 bases. Trimming took 0 bases from V and 1 from J; bases not matched to a gene: 5. This CDR3 is built from 17 residues. CDR1 is SGDLS, CDR2 YYNGEE, per germline. The CDR3 loop is CASSVGSGRAIQETQYF. CDR3 DNA: TGTGCCAGCAGCGTAGGTAGCGGGAGGGCCATCCAAGAGACCCAGTACTTC.

This clone was found a few times. The CDR3 loop reads CASRDGYNEQFF. In nucleotides, the CDR3 is TGTGCCAGCAGAGACGGGTACAATGAGCAGTTCTTC. This chain links TRBV6-5 with TRBJ2-1, with D unresolved. The CDR3 covers 12 residues. V shed 6 bases and J shed 4 bases, with 7 bases lying between them. The germline gives CDR1 MNHEY, CDR2 SVGAGI.

To note about this clone: The junction shows a germline mismatch at one end, possibly a read error. Other DNA sequences in this sample translate to the same CDR3. V gene TRBV9 combines with J gene TRBJ1-1; D is ambiguous. This CDR3 has 12 amino acids. Germline V gene sequence: CDR1 SGDLS, CDR2 YYNGEE. The chain's CDR3 is CASSVADTEAFF. DNA for the CDR3: TGCGCCAGCAGCGTAGCAGACACTGAAGCTTTCTTT. The entire variable domain, with the rest obtained from reference TRBV9 and TRBJ1-1, is as follows: DSGVTQTPKHLITATGQRVTLRCSPRSGDLSVYWYQQSLDQGLQFLIQYYNGEERAKGNILERFSAQQFPDLHSELNLSSLELGDSALYFCASSVADTEAFFGQGTRLTVV.

This clone turned up a few times. V usage is TRBV6-5 and J usage is TRBJ1-1; tentative D call: TRBD1 (6 bases). The germline V gene encodes CDR1 MNHEY and CDR2 SVGAGI. V was trimmed by 0 bases and J by 4 bases, leaving 12 bases between them. This CDR3 spans 15 amino acids. The CDR3 DNA reads as TGTGCCAGCAGTTACTCAGGGATAGGGGGCACTGAAGCTTTCTTT. Protein: CASSYSGIGGTEAFF.

This chain joins TRBV7-8 and TRBJ2-7, with 8 nucleotides matching TRBD1. Germline assignment: CDR1 SGHVS and CDR2 FQNEAQ. With V trimmed by 3 bases and J by 2 bases, 12 bases remained unmatched. The CDR3 is 17 amino acids. CDR3 sequence reads: CASSFSNWRDRTYEQYF. CDR3 nucleotides: TGTGCCAGCAGCTTTTCCAATTGGCGGGACAGGACCTACGAGCAGTACTTC.

The CDR3 sequence is CASSADYEQYF. DNA for the CDR3: TGCGCCAGCAGCGCAGACTACGAGCAGTACTTC. The chain links TRBV5-1 to TRBJ2-5; D gene uncertain. The DNA matches TRBJ2-7 better at its end, which makes the J call doubtful. From germline, CDR1 is SGHRS and CDR2 YFSETQ. This CDR3 has 11 residues.